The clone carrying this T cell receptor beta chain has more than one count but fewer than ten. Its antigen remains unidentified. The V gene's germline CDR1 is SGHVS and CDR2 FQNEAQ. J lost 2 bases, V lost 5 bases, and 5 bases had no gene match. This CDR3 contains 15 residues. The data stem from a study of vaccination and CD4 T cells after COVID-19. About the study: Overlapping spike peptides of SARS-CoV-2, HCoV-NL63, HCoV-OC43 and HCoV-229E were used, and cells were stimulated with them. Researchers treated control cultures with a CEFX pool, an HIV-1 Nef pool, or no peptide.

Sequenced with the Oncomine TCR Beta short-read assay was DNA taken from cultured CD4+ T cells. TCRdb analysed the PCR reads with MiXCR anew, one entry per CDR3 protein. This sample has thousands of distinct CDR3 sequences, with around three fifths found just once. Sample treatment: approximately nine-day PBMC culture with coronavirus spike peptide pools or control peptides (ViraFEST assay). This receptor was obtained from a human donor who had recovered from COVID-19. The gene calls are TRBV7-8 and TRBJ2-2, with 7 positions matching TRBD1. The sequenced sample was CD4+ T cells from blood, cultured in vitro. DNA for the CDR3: TGTGCCAGCAGCCGTGGGACAGCTAACACCGGGGAGCTGTTTTTT. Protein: CASSRGTANTGELFF.